This T cell receptor (beta chain) appears in the sequencing data of a study of identical twins. To note about this clonotype: Its antigen remains unknown.

Findings and limits, study-wide: For cord blood, abundant beta clonotypes had fewer insertions, unlike memory repertoires, which showed none. Diverse VJ usage suggested most zero-insertion clonotypes were not invariant T cells. Where beta out-of-frame sequences were concerned, excess twin sharing was weaker.

Using its own MiXCR run on the 5' RACE reads, TCRdb lists one record per CDR3 protein. Here the sample spans some 1,700,000 distinct CDR3 sequences, around 33% being singletons. This CDR3 is built from 18 residues. V was clipped by 5 bases and J by 0 bases, with 22 bases between them. The germline V gene has CDR1 SEHNR and CDR2 FQNEAQ (reference sequence). Sequenced sample: cord blood. The sequence came from a newborn girl in good health. The J gene is TRBJ1-1, the V gene TRBV7-9, with D perhaps matching TRBD1 (5 bases). CDR3 protein: CASSLMGGFGTMNTEAFF. CDR3 DNA sequence: TGTGCCAGCAGCCTTATGGGGGGTTTTGGTACCATGAACACTGAAGCTTTCTTT.